The T cell receptor beta chain described here comes from a study of blood T cell repertoires in COVID-19. In the study overall: The United States, Italy and Spain provided the acute and convalescent COVID-19 samples. Sample material is recorded as cDNA or gDNA derived from T cells, B-cell-depleted T cells, or PBMCs.

Authors' data handling: Reference gene primer amplification in the assay estimated nucleated cell counts. Here immunoSEQ multiplex PCR was the method, and the copy in TCRdb shows in-frame clones only, minus some. V and J calls and clone size are those listed in that table; D and trimming were worked out from the DNA. Among roughly 43,000 clones listed, approximately 85% were seen once. This CDR3 has 14 amino acids. The V gene's germline CDR1 is MNHEY and CDR2 SVGAGI. The ends lost 9 bases at V and 2 bases at J; junction bases unmatched: 7. This TCR came from a human donor in a cohort sampled during active COVID-19. The donor label of this sample is uncertain. Material for sequencing was peripheral blood. The chain is built from TRBV6-5 and TRBJ2-7; 10 nucleotides align to TRBD1. The CDR3 sequence is CARGTGDNTYEQYF. CDR3 sequence (DNA): TGTGCCAGAGGGACAGGGGATAACACCTACGAGCAGTACTTC.